The table lists the clone carrying this TCR beta chain with a few counts. Only in-frame clones appear in the TCRdb table, and some are missing; sequencing was by immunoSEQ multiplex PCR. Of roughly 65,000 clones listed, approximately 93% are singletons. This sample was taken from a study of blood T cell repertoires in COVID-19. Study overall: PBMCs, B-cell-depleted T cells, or T cells were the source of the cDNA or gDNA that made up the material.

Germline CDR1 LNHDA, CDR2 SQIVND (reference sequence). The CDR3 has 16 amino acids. V shed 0 bases and J shed 0 bases, with 9 bases lying between them. V is TRBV19 and J is TRBJ1-5; D uncertain. The receptor's source is a man aged 70-80 years with active COVID-19. Sequenced material: peripheral blood. CDR3: CASSIEHSYSNQPQHF. As DNA, the CDR3 is TGTGCCAGTAGTATAGAACACAGTTATAGCAATCAGCCCCAGCATTTT. Together with reference TRBV19 and TRBJ1-5, the CDR3 gives the full variable domain: DGGITQSPKYLFRKEGQNVTLSCEQNLNHDAMYWYRQDPGQGLRLIYYSQIVNDFQKGDIAEGYSVSREKKESFPLTVTSAQKNPTAFYLCASSIEHSYSNQPQHFGDGTRLSIL.